This T cell receptor beta chain came from a study of T-cell memory formation after mild COVID-19. A few counts support this clonotype. The CDR3 is made up of 16 amino acids. The V gene end was trimmed by 2 bases and the J gene end by 6 bases; junction bases not matched to a gene: 8. Germline V gene sequence: CDR1 SEHNR, CDR2 FQNEAQ (reference sequence). Using its own MiXCR run on the 5' RACE reads, TCRdb lists one record per CDR3 protein. The repertoire holds 100,000 to 130,000 distinct CDR3 sequences, with 15% to 20% as singletons. The TCR was taken from a man younger than 35 who had mild COVID-19 (a few samples of this study predate the infection). Cell type and time point are not known. The genes are TRBV7-9 and TRBJ1-5, with 9 bases that match TRBD1. Sequenced: PBMCs or a T cell subset sorted from them (not recorded which). CDR3 protein: CASSLSGQGWGQPQHF. The DNA for the CDR3 is TGTGCCAGCAGCTTATCGGGACAGGGATGGGGTCAGCCCCAGCATTTT.